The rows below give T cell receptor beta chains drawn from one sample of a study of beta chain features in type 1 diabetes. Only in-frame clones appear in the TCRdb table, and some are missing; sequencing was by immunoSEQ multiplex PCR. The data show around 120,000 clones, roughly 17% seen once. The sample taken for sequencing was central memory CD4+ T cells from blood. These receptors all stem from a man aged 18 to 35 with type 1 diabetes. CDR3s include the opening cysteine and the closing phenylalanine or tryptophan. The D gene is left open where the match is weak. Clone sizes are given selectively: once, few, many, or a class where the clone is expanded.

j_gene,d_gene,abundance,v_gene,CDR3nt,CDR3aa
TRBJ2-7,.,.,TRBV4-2,TGTGCCAGCAGCCAACCCACTACGGGCGAGCAGTACTTC,CASSQPTTGEQYF
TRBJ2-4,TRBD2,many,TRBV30,TGTGCCTGGAGTCCCCGGGGGGAACTTCAGTACTTC,CAWSPRGELQYF
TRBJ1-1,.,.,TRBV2,TGTGCCAGCAGGACGTCGGAGGAATTGAACACTGAAGCTTTCTTT,CASRTSEELNTEAFF
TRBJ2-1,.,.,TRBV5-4,TGTGCCAGCAGCTTGGGTGGTCTCTACAATGAGCAGTTCTTC,CASSLGGLYNEQFF
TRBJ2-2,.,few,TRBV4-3,TGCGCCAGCAGCCAAGATCCGCAGTTAACCGGGGAGCTGTTTTTT,CASSQDPQLTGELFF
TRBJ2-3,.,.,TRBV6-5,TGTGCCAGCAGGGACCCGACTAGAGCCACAGATACGCAGTATTTT,CASRDPTRATDTQYF
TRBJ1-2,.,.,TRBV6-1,TGTGCCAGCCAGGATACAGGGTCCTATGGCTACACCTTC,CASQDTGSYGYTF
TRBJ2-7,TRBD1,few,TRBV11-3,TGTGCCAGCAGCCTCATTGGCGGGACAGGGGGAAGCGAGCAGTACTTC,CASSLIGGTGGSEQYF
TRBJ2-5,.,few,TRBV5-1,TGCGCCAGCAGCTTGGGGACTATCCAAGAGACCCAGTACTTC,CASSLGTIQETQYF
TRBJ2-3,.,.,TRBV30,TGTGCCTGGAGTGTACAGGGAGATACGCAGTATTTT,CAWSVQGDTQYF
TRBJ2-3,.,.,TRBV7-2,TGTGCCAGCAGCCCGACTACTATGGCGCAGTATTTT,CASSPTTMAQYF
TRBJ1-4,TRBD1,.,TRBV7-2,TGTGCCAGCAGCTTCGGGACAGGGGACGAAAAACTGTTTTTT,CASSFGTGDEKLFF
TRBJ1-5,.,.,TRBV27,TGTGCCAGCAGTTTATCGGGAGGGACCCAGCATTTT,CASSLSGGTQHF
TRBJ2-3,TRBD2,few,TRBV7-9,TGTGCCAGCAGCTTAGGACTAGCAATAGATACGCAGTATTTT,CASSLGLAIDTQYF
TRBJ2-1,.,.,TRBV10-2,TGCGCCAGCAGCCTTCAGTCGGCGGACAATGAGCAGTTCTTC,CASSLQSADNEQFF
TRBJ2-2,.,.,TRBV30,TGTGCCTGGAGTGTAAACGTACTCACCGGGGAGCTGTTTTTT,CAWSVNVLTGELFF
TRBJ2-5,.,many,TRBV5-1,TGCGCCAGCAGCTTTCAGGGTCCGGGGACCCAGTACTTC,CASSFQGPGTQYF
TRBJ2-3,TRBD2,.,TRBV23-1,TGCGCCAGCAGTCAATCGGAGCGGGAGGGCCCTCCAGATACGCAGTATTTT,CASSQSEREGPPDTQYF
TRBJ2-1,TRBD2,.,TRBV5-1,TGCGCCAGCAGCTTGGTCGGCGGGACTAGCTTCTTTGAGCAGTTCTTC,CASSLVGGTSFFEQFF
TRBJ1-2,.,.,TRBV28,TGTGCCACCTCGGTCGGGAGCTATGGCTACACCTTC,CATSVGSYGYTF
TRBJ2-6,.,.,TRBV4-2,TGTGCCAGCAGCCGGGCTGGGGCCAACGTCCTGACTTTC,CASSRAGANVLTF
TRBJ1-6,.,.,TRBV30,TGTGCCTGGAGTGCCACAGGATCTTTTCGGAATTCACCCCTCCACTTT,CAWSATGSFRNSPLHF
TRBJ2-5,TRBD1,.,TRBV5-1,TGCGCCAGCAGCTTGTCCAGTTGGACAGGGGGAGCAGAGACCCAGTACTTC,CASSLSSWTGGAETQYF
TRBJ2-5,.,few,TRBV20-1,TGCAGTGCAGGGGGACAAGAGACCCAGTACTTC,CSAGGQETQYF
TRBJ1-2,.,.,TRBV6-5,TGTGCCAGCAGTTCCCAATTGAAGGACTATGGCTACACCTTC,CASSSQLKDYGYTF
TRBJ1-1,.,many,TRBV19,TGTGCCAGTAGTGCCGGAACGATTCATTTTGAAGCTTTCTTT,CASSAGTIHFEAFF
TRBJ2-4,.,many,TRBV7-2,TGTGCCAGCAGCTGGAGGGAACGCGAAAACATTCAGTACTTC,CASSWRERENIQYF
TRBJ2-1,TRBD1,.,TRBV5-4,TGTGCCAGCAGCTTGGTCACAGGGGGCAACTACAATGAGCAGTTCTTC,CASSLVTGGNYNEQFF
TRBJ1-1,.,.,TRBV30,TGTGCCTGGACCTCCGGGACCTTCTATGGGGACACTGAAGCTTTCTTT,CAWTSGTFYGDTEAFF
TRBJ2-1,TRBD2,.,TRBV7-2,TGTGCCAGCAGCTTAAGGGCTAGCGGGTTTACGAGCTCCTACAATGAGCAGTTCTTC,CASSLRASGFTSSYNEQFF
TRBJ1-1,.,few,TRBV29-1,TGCAGCGTTTCGCTGGGGTGGGGCATGGGCACTGAAGCTTTCTTT,CSVSLGWGMGTEAFF
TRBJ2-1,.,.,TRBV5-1,TGCGCCAGCAGCTTCACGCCCAGCGTGAATGAGCAGTTCTTC,CASSFTPSVNEQFF
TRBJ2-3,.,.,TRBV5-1,TGCGCCAGCAGCAGGACTATCGGGACAGATACGCAGTATTTT,CASSRTIGTDTQYF
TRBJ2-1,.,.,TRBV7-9,TGTGCCAGCAGCTTATTCGGGGTTCACAATGAGCAGTTCTTC,CASSLFGVHNEQFF
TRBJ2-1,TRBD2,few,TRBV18,TGTGCCAGCTCACAGGGATGGCTCTGGGGACTAACCTCCATGGCCAATGAGCAGTTCTTC,CASSQGWLWGLTSMANEQFF
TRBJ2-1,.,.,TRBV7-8,TGTGCCAGCAGCTTAGCGCCCCCAGGGAGCTCCTACAATGAGCAGTTCTTC,CASSLAPPGSSYNEQFF
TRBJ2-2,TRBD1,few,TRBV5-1,TGCGCCAGCAGCTTGGCCCCGCCGGGACAGGGGAACACCGGGGAGCTGTTTTTT,CASSLAPPGQGNTGELFF
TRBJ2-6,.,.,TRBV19,TGTGCCAGTATCGAGGGTGGTGGGGCCAACGTCCTGACTTTC,CASIEGGGANVLTF
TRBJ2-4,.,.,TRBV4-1,TGCGCCAGCAGCCAAGTTTATTCAAGCACCTCAGTCATTCAGTACTTC,CASSQVYSSTSVIQYF
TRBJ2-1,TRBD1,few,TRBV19,TGTGCCAGTAGCACTACAGGGGATTCGTACAATGAGCAGTTCTTC,CASSTTGDSYNEQFF
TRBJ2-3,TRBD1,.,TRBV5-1,TGCGCCAGCAGTCTGCCGGGACAGTCTAGCACAGATACGCAGTATTTT,CASSLPGQSSTDTQYF
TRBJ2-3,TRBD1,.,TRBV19,TGTGCCAGTGGGACAGGGTTCCCAGATACGCAGTATTTT,CASGTGFPDTQYF
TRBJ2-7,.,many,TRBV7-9,TGTGCCAGCAGCCAATCCGGGATCTCGTACGAGCAGTACTTC,CASSQSGISYEQYF
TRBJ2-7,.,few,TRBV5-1,TGCGCCAGCAGCTTAGCCGGGATGGGCTACGAGCAGTACTTC,CASSLAGMGYEQYF
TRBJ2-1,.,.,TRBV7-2,TGTGCCAGCAGCTTATCGTGGGGGGGGCACAATGAGCAGTTCTTC,CASSLSWGGHNEQFF
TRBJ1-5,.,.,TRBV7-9,TGTGCCAGCAGCTTAGGGGATACCAATCAGCCCCAGCATTTT,CASSLGDTNQPQHF